A selection of T cell receptor beta chains follows, all from one sample in a study of T cell changes during pregnancy in multiple sclerosis. The protocol was immunoSEQ multiplex PCR, while the TCRdb copy is restricted to in-frame clones and leaves out a portion. In the table there are some 76,000 clones, over 90% of which are singletons. Source: CD4+ T cells from peripheral blood mononuclear cells, taken after pregnancy. These TCRs come from a female donor with multiple sclerosis, enrolled in a pregnancy study. Each CDR3 is given with its conserved first and last residue. D genes are given only for firm matches. Rows give clone size only sometimes, using once, few, many, or a class for an expanded clone.

J gene | clone size | V gene | D gene | CDR3 DNA | CDR3 protein
TRBJ2-1 | once | TRBV5-1 | TRBD2 | TGCGCCAGCAGCTTGATCACTCTCCGGGCGGGAGGCTACAATGAGCAGTTCTTC | CASSLITLRAGGYNEQFF
TRBJ2-2 | NA | TRBV19 | NA | TGTGCCAGTAGCGCCCACGGTACGAACACCGGGGAGCTGTTTTTT | CASSAHGTNTGELFF
TRBJ1-1 | NA | TRBV5-8 | NA | TGTGCCAGCAGCCCGACGGGGGGGGGAGCTTTCTTT | CASSPTGGGAFF
TRBJ1-2 | few | TRBV7-2 | NA | TGTGCCAGCAATCAAGCGGGCGGCTACACCTTC | CASNQAGGYTF
TRBJ1-2 | NA | TRBV14 | NA | TGTGCCAGCAGCCAAGTCACAGGGAACTATGGCTACACCTTC | CASSQVTGNYGYTF
TRBJ1-3 | NA | TRBV4-1 | TRBD1 | TGCGCCAGCAGTCAAGAGGGGGCGACTGGGGACACCATATATTTT | CASSQEGATGDTIYF
TRBJ1-1 | few | TRBV10-3 | NA | TGTGCCATCAGGGAGCGTCGGGAGGACACTGAAGCTTTCTTT | CAIRERREDTEAFF
TRBJ2-3 | NA | TRBV7-3 | NA | TGTGCCAGCAGCAGGACTGGAGATACGCAGTATTTT | CASSRTGDTQYF
TRBJ2-1 | NA | TRBV4-1 | TRBD2 | TGCGCCAGCAGCCAAGATCCGGGGACTAGCGGGGGGCGCTCCTACAATGAGCAGTTCTTC | CASSQDPGTSGGRSYNEQFF
TRBJ2-3 | NA | TRBV5-1 | TRBD2 | TGCGCCAGCAAAAAGGGGCTAGCGGTCGACACAGATACGCAGTATTTT | CASKKGLAVDTDTQYF
TRBJ2-1 | NA | TRBV7-9 | TRBD2 | TGTGCCAGCAGCTTAGGTGGACTAGCGGGAGTCGGGAATGAGCAGTTCTTC | CASSLGGLAGVGNEQFF
TRBJ2-7 | NA | TRBV10-3 | TRBD1 | TGTGCCATCAGTGGACAGGGATCCCCTGACGAGCAGTACTTC | CAISGQGSPDEQYF
TRBJ2-7 | NA | TRBV11-3 | TRBD1 | TGTGCCAGCAGCTTGGGGACAGGGATGGACGAGCAGTACTTC | CASSLGTGMDEQYF
TRBJ1-1 | NA | TRBV5-1 | TRBD1 | TGCGCCAGCAGCTTGAAGGGGGCCGACACTGAAGCTTTCTTT | CASSLKGADTEAFF
TRBJ2-2 | once | TRBV7-2 | NA | TGTGCCAGCAGCTTCCAGGGGACCTTAGGCGGAAACACCGGGGAGCTGTTTTTT | CASSFQGTLGGNTGELFF
TRBJ2-2 | NA | TRBV6-6 | TRBD1 | TGTGCCAGCAGCCGAACCGGGACAGGGACCGGGGAGCTGTTTTTT | CASSRTGTGTGELFF
TRBJ2-2 | NA | TRBV5-1 | TRBD1 | TGCGCCAGCAGCTTGGAAGGGCAGGGGGCACACACCGGGGAGCTGTTTTTT | CASSLEGQGAHTGELFF
TRBJ2-2 | NA | TRBV6-1 | NA | TGTGCCAGCAGTCACAGGGTGAATGGGCGGGAGCTGTTTTTT | CASSHRVNGRELFF
TRBJ2-1 | NA | TRBV5-1 | TRBD2 | TGCGCCAGCAGGCGACTAGCGGGGCTTTCGGATGAGCAGTTCTTC | CASRRLAGLSDEQFF
TRBJ1-5 | NA | TRBV9 | TRBD1 | TGTGCCAGCAGCGTAGGACAGGGCCCTAATCAGCCCCAGCATTTT | CASSVGQGPNQPQHF
TRBJ2-2 | NA | TRBV5-5 | NA | TGTGCCAGCAGCTCCGTCAGGGGGGCCGGGGAGCTGTTTTTT | CASSSVRGAGELFF
TRBJ1-1 | NA | TRBV6-5 | NA | TGTGCCAGCAGTTACCGGCAGGAGAACACTGAAGCTTTCTTT | CASSYRQENTEAFF
TRBJ2-3 | NA | TRBV9 | NA | TGTGCCAGCAGCGTAGCCCGGGGTAGGTCAGATACGCAGTATTTT | CASSVARGRSDTQYF
TRBJ1-3 | NA | TRBV7-2 | TRBD1 | TGTGCCAGCAGCTTAGAAAGGGGGCTTCGAAACACCATATATTTT | CASSLERGLRNTIYF
TRBJ1-5 | NA | TRBV28 | NA | TGTGCCAGCAGGGGAGACGGCTCTCGCAATCAGCCCCAGCATTTT | CASRGDGSRNQPQHF
TRBJ2-3 | NA | TRBV4-1 | TRBD2 | TGCGCCAGCAGCCAGCCTTTACTAGCGGGAGGAACAGATACGCAGTATTTT | CASSQPLLAGGTDTQYF
TRBJ1-2 | NA | TRBV15 | TRBD1 | TGTGCCACCAGCAGAGGGACAGGGGGGGATGGCTACACCTTC | CATSRGTGGDGYTF